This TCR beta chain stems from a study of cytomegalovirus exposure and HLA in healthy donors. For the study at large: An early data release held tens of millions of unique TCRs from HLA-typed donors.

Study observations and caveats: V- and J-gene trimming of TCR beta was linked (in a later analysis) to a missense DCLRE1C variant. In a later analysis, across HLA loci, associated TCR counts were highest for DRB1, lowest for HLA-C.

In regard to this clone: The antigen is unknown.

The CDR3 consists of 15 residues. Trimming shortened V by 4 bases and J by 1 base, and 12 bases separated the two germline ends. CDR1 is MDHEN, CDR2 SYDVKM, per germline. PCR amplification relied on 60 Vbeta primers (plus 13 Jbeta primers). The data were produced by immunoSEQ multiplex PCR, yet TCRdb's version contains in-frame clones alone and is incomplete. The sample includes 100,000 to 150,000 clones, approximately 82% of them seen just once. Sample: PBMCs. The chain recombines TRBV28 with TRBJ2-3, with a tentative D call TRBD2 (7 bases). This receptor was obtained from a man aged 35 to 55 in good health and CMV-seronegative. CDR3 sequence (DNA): TGTGCCAGCAGTTACCGGGGGGCGGGCACAGATACGCAGTATTTT. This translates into CASSYRGAGTDTQYF.